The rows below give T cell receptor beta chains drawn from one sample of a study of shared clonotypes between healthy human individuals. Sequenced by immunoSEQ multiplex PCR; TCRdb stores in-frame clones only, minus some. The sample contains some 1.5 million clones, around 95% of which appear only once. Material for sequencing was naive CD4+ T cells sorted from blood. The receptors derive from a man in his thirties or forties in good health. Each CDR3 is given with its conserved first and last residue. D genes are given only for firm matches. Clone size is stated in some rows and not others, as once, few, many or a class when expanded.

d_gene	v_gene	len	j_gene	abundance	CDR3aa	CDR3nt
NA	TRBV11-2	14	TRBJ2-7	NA	CASSLWTVSYEQYF	TGTGCCAGCAGCCTCTGGACAGTCTCCTACGAGCAGTACTTC
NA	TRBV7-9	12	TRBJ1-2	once	CASSPGTNGYTF	TGTGCCAGCAGCCCCGGGACAAATGGCTACACCTTC
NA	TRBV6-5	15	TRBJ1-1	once	CASSYSSYLNTEAFF	TGTGCCAGCAGTTACTCGTCCTATTTGAACACTGAAGCTTTCTTT
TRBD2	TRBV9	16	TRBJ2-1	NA	CASSVIAGEGYNEQFF	TGTGCCAGCAGCGTAATAGCGGGAGAGGGCTACAATGAGCAGTTCTTC
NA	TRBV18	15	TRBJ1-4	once	CASSPSRQINEKLFF	TGTGCCAGCTCACCATCCCGACAGATTAATGAAAAACTGTTTTTT
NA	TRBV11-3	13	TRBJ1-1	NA	CASSKNGAGEAFF	TGTGCCAGCAGCAAAAATGGGGCTGGGGAAGCTTTCTTT
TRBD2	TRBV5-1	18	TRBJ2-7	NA	CASSLAVLGGRKLYEQYF	TGCGCCAGCAGCTTGGCCGTATTAGGCGGGAGAAAACTCTACGAGCAGTACTTC
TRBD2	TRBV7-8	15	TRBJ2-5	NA	CASWERAGEIETQYF	TGTGCCAGCTGGGAACGAGCGGGAGAGATAGAGACCCAGTACTTC
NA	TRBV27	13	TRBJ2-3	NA	CASSMRGADTQYF	TGTGCCAGCAGTATGAGGGGGGCAGATACGCAGTATTTT
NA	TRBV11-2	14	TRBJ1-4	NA	CASRPGATNEKLFF	TGTGCCAGCAGACCGGGTGCAACTAATGAAAAACTGTTTTTT
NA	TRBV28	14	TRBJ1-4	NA	CASSLGTIPEKLFF	TGTGCCAGCAGTTTAGGGACAATCCCCGAAAAACTGTTTTTT
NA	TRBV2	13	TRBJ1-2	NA	CASREDSNYGYTF	TGTGCCAGCAGGGAGGACAGTAACTATGGCTACACCTTC
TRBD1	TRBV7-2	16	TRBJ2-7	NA	CASSEMGQGAGYEQYF	TGTGCCAGCAGCGAGATGGGACAGGGGGCAGGCTACGAGCAGTACTTC
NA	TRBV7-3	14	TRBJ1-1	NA	CASSPGGWNTEAFF	TGTGCCAGCAGCCCGGGGGGTTGGAACACTGAAGCTTTCTTT
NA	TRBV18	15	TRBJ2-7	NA	CASSPPSTGSYEQYF	TGTGCCAGCTCACCACCGTCGACAGGATCATACGAGCAGTACTTC
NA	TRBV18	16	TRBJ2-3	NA	CASSPRILQNTDTQYF	TGTGCCAGCTCACCACGGATCCTACAGAACACAGATACGCAGTATTTT
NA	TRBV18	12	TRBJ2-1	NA	CASSAGEGEQFF	TGTGCCAGCTCTGCAGGGGAGGGTGAGCAGTTCTTC
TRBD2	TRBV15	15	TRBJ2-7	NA	CATSRGVRGSGEQYF	TGTGCCACCAGCAGAGGGGTGCGGGGGTCTGGCGAGCAGTACTTC
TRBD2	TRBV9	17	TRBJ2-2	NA	CASSVGGGRARSGELFF	TGTGCCAGCAGCGTCGGGGGCGGGAGGGCCCGTAGCGGGGAGCTGTTTTTT
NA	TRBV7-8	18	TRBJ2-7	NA	CASSFFIPDSADLYEQYF	TGTGCCAGCAGCTTTTTCATCCCCGACAGCGCCGACCTCTACGAGCAGTACTTC
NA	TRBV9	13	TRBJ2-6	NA	CASRSSGANVLTF	TGTGCCAGTCGTTCATCCGGGGCCAACGTCCTGACTTTC
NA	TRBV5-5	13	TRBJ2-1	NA	CASSTLGANEQFF	TGTGCCAGCAGCACACTAGGCGCGAATGAGCAGTTCTTC
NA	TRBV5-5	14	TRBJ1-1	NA	CASSLVGSVPGAFF	TGTGCCAGCAGCTTGGTGGGATCAGTCCCAGGAGCTTTCTTT
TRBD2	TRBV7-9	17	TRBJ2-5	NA	CASSPSQGLAGLETQYF	TGTGCCAGCAGCCCTAGCCAAGGACTAGCGGGATTAGAGACCCAGTACTTC
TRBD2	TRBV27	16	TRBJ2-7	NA	CASSLRGLAGGREQYF	TGTGCCAGCAGTTTAAGAGGGCTAGCGGGAGGCCGGGAGCAGTACTTC
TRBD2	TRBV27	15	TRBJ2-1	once	CASSSRGLADNEQFF	TGTGCCAGCAGCTCCCGAGGACTAGCGGACAATGAGCAGTTCTTC
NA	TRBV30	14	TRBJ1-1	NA	CAWRDPRNPTEAFF	TGTGCCTGGAGAGATCCCCGGAATCCCACTGAAGCTTTCTTT
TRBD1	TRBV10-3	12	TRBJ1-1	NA	CAISDRDTEAFF	TGTGCCATCTCAGACAGGGACACTGAAGCTTTCTTT
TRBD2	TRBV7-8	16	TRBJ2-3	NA	CASSIRLAGVFDTQYF	TGTGCCAGCAGCATTCGACTAGCGGGAGTTTTTGATACGCAGTATTTT
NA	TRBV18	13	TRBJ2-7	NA	CASSPNRQAEQYF	TGTGCCAGCTCACCTAATCGACAGGCAGAGCAGTACTTC
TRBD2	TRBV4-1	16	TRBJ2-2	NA	CASSQESSGRTGELFF	TGCGCCAGCAGCCAAGAATCTAGCGGGAGAACCGGGGAGCTGTTTTTT
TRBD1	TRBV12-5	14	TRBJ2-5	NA	CASGSGTAEETQYF	TGTGCTAGTGGTTCCGGGACAGCCGAAGAGACCCAGTACTTC
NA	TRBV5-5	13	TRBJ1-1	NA	CASLQGPNTEAFF	TGTGCCAGTCTGCAGGGGCCGAACACTGAAGCTTTCTTT
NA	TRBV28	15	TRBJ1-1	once	CASSSEGRGRTEAFF	TGTGCCAGCAGTTCGGAAGGCAGGGGAAGAACTGAAGCTTTCTTT
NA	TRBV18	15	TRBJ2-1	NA	CASSPSNGADNEQFF	TGTGCCAGCTCACCTTCGAACGGGGCCGACAATGAGCAGTTCTTC
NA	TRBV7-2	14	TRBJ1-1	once	CASSLWSENTEAFF	TGTGCCAGCAGCTTATGGTCAGAGAACACTGAAGCTTTCTTT
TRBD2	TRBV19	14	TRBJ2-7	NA	CASSRAGGIYEQYF	TGTGCCAGTAGTCGAGCGGGAGGAATCTACGAGCAGTACTTC
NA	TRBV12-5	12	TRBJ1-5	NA	CASGFGDQPQHF	TGTGCTAGTGGTTTTGGTGATCAGCCCCAGCATTTT
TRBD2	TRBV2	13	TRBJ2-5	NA	CASKRGYQETQYF	TGTGCCAGCAAGCGGGGGTACCAAGAGACCCAGTACTTC
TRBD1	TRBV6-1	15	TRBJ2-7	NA	CASSARQGQPYEQYF	TGTGCCAGCAGTGCTCGACAGGGGCAGCCCTACGAGCAGTACTTC
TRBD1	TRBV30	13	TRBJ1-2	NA	CAWSPDRGRGYTF	TGTGCCTGGAGTCCGGACAGGGGGCGCGGCTACACCTTC
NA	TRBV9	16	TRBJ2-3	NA	CASSVGQRLGTYTQYF	TGTGCCAGCAGCGTAGGTCAGCGGCTAGGCACTTATACGCAGTATTTT
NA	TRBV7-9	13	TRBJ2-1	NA	CASSLGHNNEQFF	TGTGCCAGCAGCTTAGGTCACAATAATGAGCAGTTCTTC
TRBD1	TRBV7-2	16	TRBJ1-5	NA	CASSVDRGRSNQPQHF	TGTGCCAGCAGCGTCGACAGGGGGCGAAGCAATCAGCCCCAGCATTTT
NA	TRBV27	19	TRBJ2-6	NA	CASCRGGGRALSGANVLTF	TGTGCCAGCTGCCGAGGAGGGGGCAGGGCCCTCTCTGGGGCCAACGTCCTGACTTTC
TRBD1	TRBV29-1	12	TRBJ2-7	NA	CSVEPGTGSRYF	TGCAGCGTTGAACCGGGGACAGGGTCTCGGTACTTC
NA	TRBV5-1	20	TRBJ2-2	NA	CASSLYGTPSSATNTGELFF	TGCGCCAGCAGCTTGTATGGAACTCCCTCGAGCGCTACGAACACCGGGGAGCTGTTTTTT
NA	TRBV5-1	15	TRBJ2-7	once	CASSLAGGQSYEQYF	TGCGCCAGCAGCTTGGCCGGGGGGCAATCCTACGAGCAGTACTTC
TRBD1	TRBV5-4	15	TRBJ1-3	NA	CASSRDRGEGNTIYF	TGTGCCAGCAGCCGGGACAGGGGTGAGGGAAACACCATATATTTT
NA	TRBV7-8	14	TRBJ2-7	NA	CASSRRSVSYEQYF	TGTGCCAGCAGCCGCCGTAGCGTCTCCTACGAGCAGTACTTC
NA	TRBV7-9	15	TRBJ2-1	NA	CASSLGQRPYNEQFF	TGTGCCAGCAGCTTAGGGCAGCGACCCTACAATGAGCAGTTCTTC
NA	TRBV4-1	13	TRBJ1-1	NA	CASSQAAGAEAFF	TGCGCCAGCAGCCAAGCGGCCGGCGCTGAAGCTTTCTTT
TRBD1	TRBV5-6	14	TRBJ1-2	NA	CASSLDRGDYGYTF	TGTGCCAGCAGCTTGGACAGGGGGGACTATGGCTACACCTTC
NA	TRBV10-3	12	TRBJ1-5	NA	CATAGGNQPQHF	TGTGCCACCGCGGGTGGAAATCAGCCCCAGCATTTT
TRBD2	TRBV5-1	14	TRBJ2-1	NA	CASSLGTSVYEQFF	TGCGCCAGCAGCTTGGGGACTAGCGTCTATGAGCAGTTCTTC
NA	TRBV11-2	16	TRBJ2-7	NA	CASRASGLHPSYEQYF	TGTGCCAGCAGGGCATCGGGACTCCACCCCTCCTACGAGCAGTACTTC
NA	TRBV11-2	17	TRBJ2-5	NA	CASSLKPRVGVGETQYF	TGTGCCAGCAGCTTAAAGCCCCGAGTGGGAGTGGGAGAGACCCAGTACTTC